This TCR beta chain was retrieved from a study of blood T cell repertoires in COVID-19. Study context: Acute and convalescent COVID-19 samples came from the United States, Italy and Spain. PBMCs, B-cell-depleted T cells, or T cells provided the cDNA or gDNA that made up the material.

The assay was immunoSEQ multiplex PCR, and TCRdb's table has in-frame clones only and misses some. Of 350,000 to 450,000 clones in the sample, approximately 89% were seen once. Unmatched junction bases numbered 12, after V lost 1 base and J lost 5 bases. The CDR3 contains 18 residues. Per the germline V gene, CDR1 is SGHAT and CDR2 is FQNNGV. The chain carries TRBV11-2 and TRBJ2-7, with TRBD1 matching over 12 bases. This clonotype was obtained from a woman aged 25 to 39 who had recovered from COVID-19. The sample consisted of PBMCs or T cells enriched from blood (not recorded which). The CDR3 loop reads CASSLVGTGGWIGDEQYF. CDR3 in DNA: TGTGCCAGCAGCTTAGTAGGGACAGGGGGCTGGATTGGGGACGAGCAGTACTTC.